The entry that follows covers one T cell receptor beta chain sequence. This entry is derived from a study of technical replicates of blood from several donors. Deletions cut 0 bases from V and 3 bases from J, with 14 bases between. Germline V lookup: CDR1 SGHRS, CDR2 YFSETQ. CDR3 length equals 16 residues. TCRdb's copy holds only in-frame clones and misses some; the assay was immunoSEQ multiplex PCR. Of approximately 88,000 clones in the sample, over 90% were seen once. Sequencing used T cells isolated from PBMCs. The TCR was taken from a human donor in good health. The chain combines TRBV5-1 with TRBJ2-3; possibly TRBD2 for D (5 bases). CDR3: CASSLERTAKTDTQYF. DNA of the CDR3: TGCGCCAGCAGCTTGGAGCGGACGGCCAAAACAGATACGCAGTATTTT.